A selection of T cell receptor beta chains follows, all from one sample in a study of cytomegalovirus exposure and HLA in healthy donors. Using immunoSEQ multiplex PCR, the repertoire was profiled, and TCRdb retains in-frame clones only, with some absent. This table holds about 180,000 clones, just over 75% found once. What was sequenced was PBMCs. These receptors all stem from a woman aged 30 to 39 in good health and CMV-seropositive. The CDR3 runs from the conserved cysteine through the conserved F or W. D genes are given only for firm matches. Clone size, where shown, is once, few, many, or a class for clones that have expanded.

j_gene: TRBJ2-1; d_gene: TRBD2; v_gene: TRBV27; abundance: -; CDR3nt: TGTGCCAGCAGTGGGGGGGACTGGAGCTCCTACAATGAGCAGTTCTTC; CDR3aa: CASSGGDWSSYNEQFF
j_gene: TRBJ2-5; d_gene: TRBD2; v_gene: TRBV29-1; abundance: -; CDR3nt: TGCAGCGTCTCTGGACTAGCGGGAGGGCCGGAGACCCAGTACTTC; CDR3aa: CSVSGLAGGPETQYF
j_gene: TRBJ1-2; d_gene: -; v_gene: TRBV30; abundance: once; CDR3nt: TGTGCCTGGAGTGTCGGGCAGGGGAGAAGGTATGGCTACACCTTC; CDR3aa: CAWSVGQGRRYGYTF
j_gene: TRBJ2-1; d_gene: TRBD2; v_gene: TRBV6-4; abundance: -; CDR3nt: TGTGCCAGCAGTGTACTAGCGGGAGTGGGTGAGCAGTTCTTC; CDR3aa: CASSVLAGVGEQFF
j_gene: TRBJ2-3; d_gene: TRBD2; v_gene: TRBV6-4; abundance: -; CDR3nt: TGTGCCAGCAGTGACTCCCCCAATGAGCGGGACGTTAGCACAGATACGCAGTATTTT; CDR3aa: CASSDSPNERDVSTDTQYF
j_gene: TRBJ2-2; d_gene: -; v_gene: TRBV18; abundance: -; CDR3nt: TGTGCCAGCTCACGACAGGACACCAACACCGGGGAGCTGTTTTTT; CDR3aa: CASSRQDTNTGELFF
j_gene: TRBJ1-5; d_gene: -; v_gene: TRBV2; abundance: -; CDR3nt: TGTGCCAGCGGCGGCCCCCCAAGCAATCAGCCCCAGCATTTT; CDR3aa: CASGGPPSNQPQHF
j_gene: TRBJ2-3; d_gene: -; v_gene: TRBV7-8; abundance: once; CDR3nt: TGTGCCAGCAGCTTTCCCCAAAGCACAGATACGCAGTATTTT; CDR3aa: CASSFPQSTDTQYF
j_gene: TRBJ2-7; d_gene: TRBD2; v_gene: TRBV5-1; abundance: -; CDR3nt: TGCGCCAGCAGCGCGGGACTAGCTTCGGAGCAGTACTTC; CDR3aa: CASSAGLASEQYF
j_gene: TRBJ2-2; d_gene: TRBD2; v_gene: TRBV9; abundance: -; CDR3nt: TGTGCCAGCAGCTTCCGGACTAGCGGGAGTTTCGGGGAGCTGTTTTTT; CDR3aa: CASSFRTSGSFGELFF
j_gene: TRBJ2-1; d_gene: -; v_gene: TRBV4-3; abundance: -; CDR3nt: TGCGCCAGCAGAGACGAGGGTGGAATCGGAGAGCAGTTCTTC; CDR3aa: CASRDEGGIGEQFF
j_gene: TRBJ1-2; d_gene: -; v_gene: TRBV30; abundance: -; CDR3nt: TGTGCCTGGAGTGTCCAAATCGGGAGTGTCTATGGCTACACCTTC; CDR3aa: CAWSVQIGSVYGYTF